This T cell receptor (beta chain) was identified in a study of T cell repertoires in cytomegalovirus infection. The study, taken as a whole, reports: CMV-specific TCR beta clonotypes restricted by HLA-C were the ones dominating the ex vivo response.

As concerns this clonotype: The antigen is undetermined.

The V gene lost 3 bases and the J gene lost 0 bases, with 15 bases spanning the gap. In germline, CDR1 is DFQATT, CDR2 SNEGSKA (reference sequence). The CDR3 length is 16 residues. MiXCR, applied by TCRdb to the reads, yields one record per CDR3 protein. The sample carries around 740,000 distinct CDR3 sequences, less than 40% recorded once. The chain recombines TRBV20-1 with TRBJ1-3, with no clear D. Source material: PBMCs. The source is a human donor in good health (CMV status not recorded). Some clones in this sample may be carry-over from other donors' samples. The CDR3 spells CSASVGGRSSGNTIYF. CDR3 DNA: TGCAGTGCTAGTGTGGGTGGAAGAAGCTCTGGAAACACCATATATTTT.